The rows below give T cell receptor beta chains drawn from one sample of a study of T cells in Graves' hyperthyroidism and ophthalmopathy. MiXCR, applied by TCRdb to the multiplex PCR reads, yields one record per CDR3 protein. The repertoire holds over 500,000 distinct CDR3 sequences, roughly 15% seen once, with under 20% in the top ten. Source material: blood. The receptors were sampled from a woman between 18 and 29 years old with Graves' ophthalmopathy. Each CDR3 is given with its conserved first and last residue. Fields, in order: D gene, J gene, CDR3 length, V gene, clone size, CDR3 DNA, CDR3 protein. A D gene is named only where the DNA matches it firmly. Rows may omit the clone size; those that give it use once, few, many or a size class.

>TRBD1|TRBJ1-6|14|TRBV2|-
TGTGCCAGCGGGACAGGGGGCTTTGGTTCACCCCTCCACTTT
CASGTGGFGSPLHF
>-|TRBJ1-6|15|TRBV12-3/TRBV12-4|-
TGTGCCAGCAGTCGACCCAGCTCCTATAATTCACCCCTCCACTTT
CASSRPSSYNSPLHF
>-|TRBJ2-7|14|TRBV5-1|-
TGCGCCAGCAGCTCCCGGACGGTGGGCTACGAGCAGTACTTC
CASSSRTVGYEQYF
>-|TRBJ1-1|16|TRBV7-9|many
TGTGCCAGCAGCTTTGGGGTGAATTGGGGTGGCACTGAAGCTTTCTTT
CASSFGVNWGGTEAFF
>TRBD2|TRBJ2-1|14|TRBV20-1|many
TGCAGTGTCAGCCGTGCGGGAGTACACAATGAGCAGTTCTTC
CSVSRAGVHNEQFF
>-|TRBJ2-1|13|TRBV18|many
TGTGCCAGCTCACAGCCTCCACGAAATGAGCAGTTCTTC
CASSQPPRNEQFF
>-|TRBJ2-5|14|TRBV9|-
TGTGCCAGCAGCGTAGATATTCAGCAAGAGACCCAGTACTTC
CASSVDIQQETQYF
>-|TRBJ2-5|13|TRBV14|few
TGTGCCAGCAGATCCACAGAAGAAGAGACCCAGTACTTC
CASRSTEEETQYF
>-|TRBJ1-1|14|TRBV5-1|-
TGCGCCAGCAGCTTGAGGGGCTTGAGCACTGAAGCTTTCTTT
CASSLRGLSTEAFF
>-|TRBJ1-1|13|TRBV7-3|many
TGTGCCAGCAGCTTAATGGTTACCACTGAAGCTTTCTTT
CASSLMVTTEAFF
>TRBD1|TRBJ2-2|17|TRBV19|few
TGTGCCAGTAGTTACCTCAGGGGGCGCGGGAACACCGGGGAGCTGTTTTTT
CASSYLRGRGNTGELFF
>TRBD1|TRBJ1-1|13|TRBV6-1|many
TGTGCCAGCATTCCGGGACAGGGGCCCCCAGCTTTCTTT
CASIPGQGPPAFF
>-|TRBJ2-7|14|TRBV28|many
TGTGCCAGCAGTACCAATCAGGATGCCTACGAGCAGTACTTC
CASSTNQDAYEQYF
>-|TRBJ1-5|14|TRBV24-1|-
TGTGCCACCAGTGATTTGCTGGGGTTACAGCCCCAGCATTTT
CATSDLLGLQPQHF
>TRBD1|TRBJ2-1|15|TRBV10-3|few
TGTGCCATCAGTGAGTCAGCGGGACAGGGGTATGAGCAGTTCTTC
CAISESAGQGYEQFF
>-|TRBJ1-1|13|TRBV7-2|-
TGTGCCAGCAGCCCCTTACGGTCCACTGAAGCTTTCTTT
CASSPLRSTEAFF
>TRBD1|TRBJ1-1|13|TRBV6-2/TRBV6-3|-
TGTACCAGCAGCCGCGACAGGGGATCAGAAACTTTCTTT
CTSSRDRGSETFF
>TRBD2|TRBJ2-1|15|TRBV7-3|many
TGTGCCAGCAGCTTAGCGGGAGACTCCTACAATGAGCAGTTCTTC
CASSLAGDSYNEQFF
>-|TRBJ2-1|17|TRBV9|-
TGTGCCAGCAGCGCCTCAGGGGTCCTAAGCTCCTACAATGAGCAGTTCTTC
CASSASGVLSSYNEQFF
>-|TRBJ1-2|12|TRBV30|many
TGTGCCTGGAGAGGCCCTGGAGGCGGCTACACCTTC
CAWRGPGGGYTF
>TRBD2|TRBJ2-7|12|TRBV12-3/TRBV12-4|many
TGTGCCAGCAGCCCGACTAGCCGCGAGCAGTACTTC
CASSPTSREQYF
>-|TRBJ1-2|14|TRBV20-1|many
TGCAGTGCTCAACGGCAGGGGATCAGCTATGGCTACACCTTC
CSAQRQGISYGYTF
>-|TRBJ2-1|13|TRBV19|-
TGTGCCAGTAGTTTCCAGGCATACAATGAGCAGTTCTTC
CASSFQAYNEQFF
>-|TRBJ2-2|13|TRBV20-1|few
TGCAGTGCTAGGGGTACGAACACCGGGGAGCTGTTTTTT
CSARGTNTGELFF
>TRBD1|TRBJ1-4|18|TRBV28|-
TGTGCCAGCAGTCCGCCGGGACAGGGGTACCTTGCTAATGAAAAACTGTTTTTT
CASSPPGQGYLANEKLFF
>-|TRBJ2-3|15|TRBV19|-
TGTGCCAGTAGTACCTCCCTCCGAACGGGAGATACGCAGTATTTT
CASSTSLRTGDTQYF
>-|TRBJ2-3|15|TRBV19|few
TGTGCCAGTAGGAGAAGAGAGTCTAGCACAGATACGCAGTATTTT
CASRRRESSTDTQYF
>TRBD1|TRBJ1-1|15|TRBV13|-
TGCGCCAGCAGCCACCTGACAGGGGGCGCGACTGAAGCTTTCTTT
CASSHLTGGATEAFF
>TRBD2|TRBJ2-2|17|TRBV5-1|-
TGCGCCAGCAGCTTCATTTCTACTAGCGGGGGTCCCGGGGAGCTGTTTTTT
CASSFISTSGGPGELFF